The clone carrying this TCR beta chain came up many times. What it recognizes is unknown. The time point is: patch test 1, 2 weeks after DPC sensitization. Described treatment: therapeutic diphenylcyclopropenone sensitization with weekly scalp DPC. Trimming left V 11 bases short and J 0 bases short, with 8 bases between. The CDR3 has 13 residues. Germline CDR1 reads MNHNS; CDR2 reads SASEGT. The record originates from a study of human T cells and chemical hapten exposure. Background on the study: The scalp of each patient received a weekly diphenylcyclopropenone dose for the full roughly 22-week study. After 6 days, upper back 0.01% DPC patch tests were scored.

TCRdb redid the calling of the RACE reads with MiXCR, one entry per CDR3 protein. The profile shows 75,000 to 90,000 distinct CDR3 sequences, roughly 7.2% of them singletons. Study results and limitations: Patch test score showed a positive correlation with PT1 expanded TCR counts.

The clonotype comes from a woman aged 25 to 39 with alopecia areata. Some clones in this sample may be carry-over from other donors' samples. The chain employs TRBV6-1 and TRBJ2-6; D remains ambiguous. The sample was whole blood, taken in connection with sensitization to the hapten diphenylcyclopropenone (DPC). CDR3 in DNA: TGTGCCGGGAAAGCCTCTGGGGCCAACGTCCTGACTTTC. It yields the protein CAGKASGANVLTF.